This TCR beta chain was recovered during a study of blood T cell repertoires in COVID-19. The junction had 5 bases not matched to a gene; V was cut back by 2 bases and J by 6 bases. The germline CDR1 and CDR2 sequences are SGHNT and YYREEE (reference sequence). The CDR3 is 14 residues long. Profiling relied on immunoSEQ multiplex PCR, and the TCRdb table lists in-frame clones only, not all of them. The table records 85,000 to 120,000 clones, around 80% of them present only once. This sequence originates from a man between 60 and 75 years old with active or convalescent COVID-19. Sequencing was done on a sample of peripheral blood. J is TRBJ1-2 and V is TRBV5-4; 9 bases agree with TRBD1. DNA of the CDR3: TGTGCCAGCAGCTTAGCAGGGACAGGGAATGGCTACACCTTC. Translated: CASSLAGTGNGYTF.